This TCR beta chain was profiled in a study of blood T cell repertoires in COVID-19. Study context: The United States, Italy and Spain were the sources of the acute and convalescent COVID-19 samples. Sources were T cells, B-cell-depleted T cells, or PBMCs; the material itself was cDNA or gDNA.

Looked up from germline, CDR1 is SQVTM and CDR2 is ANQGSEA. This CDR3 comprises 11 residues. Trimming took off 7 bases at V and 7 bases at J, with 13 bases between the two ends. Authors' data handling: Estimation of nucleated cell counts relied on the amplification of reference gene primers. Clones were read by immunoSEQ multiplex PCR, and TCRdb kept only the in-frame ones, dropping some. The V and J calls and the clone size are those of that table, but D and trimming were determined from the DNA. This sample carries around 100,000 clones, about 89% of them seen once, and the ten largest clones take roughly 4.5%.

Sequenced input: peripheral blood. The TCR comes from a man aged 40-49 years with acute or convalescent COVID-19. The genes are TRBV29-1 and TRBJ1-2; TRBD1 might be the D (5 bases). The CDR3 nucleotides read TGCAGCGACCTTGGGGCCGCTGGCTACACCTTC. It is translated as CSDLGAAGYTF.